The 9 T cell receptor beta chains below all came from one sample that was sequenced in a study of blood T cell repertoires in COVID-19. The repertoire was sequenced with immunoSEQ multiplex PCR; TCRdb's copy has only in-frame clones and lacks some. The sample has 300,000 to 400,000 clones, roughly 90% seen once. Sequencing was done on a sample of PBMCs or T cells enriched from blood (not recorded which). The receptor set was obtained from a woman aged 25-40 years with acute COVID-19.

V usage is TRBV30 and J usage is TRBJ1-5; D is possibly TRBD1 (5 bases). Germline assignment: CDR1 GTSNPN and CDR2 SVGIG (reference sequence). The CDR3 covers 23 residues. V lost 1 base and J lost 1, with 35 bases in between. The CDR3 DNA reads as TGTGCCTGGAGTGGCTCTCCACCCCCACACTTTTCTAGACAGACAAGCAGCAATCAGCCCCAGCATTTT. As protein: CAWSGSPPPHFSRQTSSNQPQHF.

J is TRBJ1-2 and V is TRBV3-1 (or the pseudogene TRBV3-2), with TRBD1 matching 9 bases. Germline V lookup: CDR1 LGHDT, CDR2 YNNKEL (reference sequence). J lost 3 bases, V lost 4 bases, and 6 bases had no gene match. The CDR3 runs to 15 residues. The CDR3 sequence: CASSPGQGGYYGYTF. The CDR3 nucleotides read TGTGCCAGCAGCCCGGGACAGGGAGGATACTATGGCTACACCTTC.

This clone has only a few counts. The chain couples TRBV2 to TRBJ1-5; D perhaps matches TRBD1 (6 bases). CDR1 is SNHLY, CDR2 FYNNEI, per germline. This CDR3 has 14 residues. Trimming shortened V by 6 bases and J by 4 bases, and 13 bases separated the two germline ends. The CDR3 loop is CASSPDSPNQPQHF. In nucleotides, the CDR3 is TGTGCCAGCAGCCCGGACAGCCCAAATCAGCCCCAGCATTTT.

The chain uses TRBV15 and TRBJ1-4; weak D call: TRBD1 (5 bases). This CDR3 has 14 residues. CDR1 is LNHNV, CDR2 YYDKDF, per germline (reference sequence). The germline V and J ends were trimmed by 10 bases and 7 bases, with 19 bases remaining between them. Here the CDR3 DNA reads TGTGCCAGCAAGGGAGGGGTGCTTGGTGAAAAACTGTTTTTT. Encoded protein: CASKGGVLGEKLFF.

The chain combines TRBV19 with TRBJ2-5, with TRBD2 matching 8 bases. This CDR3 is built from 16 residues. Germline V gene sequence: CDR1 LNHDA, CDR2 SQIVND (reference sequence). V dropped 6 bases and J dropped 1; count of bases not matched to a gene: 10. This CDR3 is CASSRSGRGVQETQYF. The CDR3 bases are TGTGCCAGTAGCCGCTCCGGGCGGGGGGTCCAAGAGACCCAGTACTTC.

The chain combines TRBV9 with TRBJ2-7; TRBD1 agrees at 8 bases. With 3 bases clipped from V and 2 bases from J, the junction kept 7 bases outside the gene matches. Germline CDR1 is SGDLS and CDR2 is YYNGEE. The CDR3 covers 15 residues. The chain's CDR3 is CASSESQGATYEQYF. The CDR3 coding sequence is TGTGCCAGCAGCGAGAGTCAGGGGGCGACCTACGAGCAGTACTTC.

CDR3 sequence (DNA): TGTGCCAGCAGCCAAAGGACAGGGCGCTATAATTCACCCCTCCACTTT. Translating gives CASSQRTGRYNSPLHF. The rearrangement links TRBV3-1 (or the pseudogene TRBV3-2) to TRBJ1-6; TRBD1 aligns across 8 bases. Trimming at V came to 2 bases and at J to 3 bases, leaving 3 bases not matched to a gene. The CDR3 length is 16 residues. Germline CDR1 LGHDT, CDR2 YNNKEL (reference sequence).

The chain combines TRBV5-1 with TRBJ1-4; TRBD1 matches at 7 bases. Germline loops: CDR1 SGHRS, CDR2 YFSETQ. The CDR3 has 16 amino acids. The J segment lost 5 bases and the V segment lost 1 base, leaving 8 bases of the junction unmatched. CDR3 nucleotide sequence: TGCGCCAGCAGCTTGTCTTACGGGACAGTCAATGAAAAACTGTTTTTT. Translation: CASSLSYGTVNEKLFF. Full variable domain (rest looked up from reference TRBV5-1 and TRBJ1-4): KAGVTQTPRYLIKTRGQQVTLSCSPISGHRSVSWYQQTPGQGLQFLFEYFSETQRNKGNFPGRFSGRQFSNSRSEMNVSTLELGDSALYLCASSLSYGTVNEKLFFGSGTQLSVL.

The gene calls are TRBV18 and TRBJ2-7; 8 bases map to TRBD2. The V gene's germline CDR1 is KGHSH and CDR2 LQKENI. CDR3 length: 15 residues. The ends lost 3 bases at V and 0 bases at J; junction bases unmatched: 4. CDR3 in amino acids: CASSPGGGYSYEQYF. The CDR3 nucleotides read TGTGCCAGCTCACCCGGCGGGGGGTACTCCTACGAGCAGTACTTC.